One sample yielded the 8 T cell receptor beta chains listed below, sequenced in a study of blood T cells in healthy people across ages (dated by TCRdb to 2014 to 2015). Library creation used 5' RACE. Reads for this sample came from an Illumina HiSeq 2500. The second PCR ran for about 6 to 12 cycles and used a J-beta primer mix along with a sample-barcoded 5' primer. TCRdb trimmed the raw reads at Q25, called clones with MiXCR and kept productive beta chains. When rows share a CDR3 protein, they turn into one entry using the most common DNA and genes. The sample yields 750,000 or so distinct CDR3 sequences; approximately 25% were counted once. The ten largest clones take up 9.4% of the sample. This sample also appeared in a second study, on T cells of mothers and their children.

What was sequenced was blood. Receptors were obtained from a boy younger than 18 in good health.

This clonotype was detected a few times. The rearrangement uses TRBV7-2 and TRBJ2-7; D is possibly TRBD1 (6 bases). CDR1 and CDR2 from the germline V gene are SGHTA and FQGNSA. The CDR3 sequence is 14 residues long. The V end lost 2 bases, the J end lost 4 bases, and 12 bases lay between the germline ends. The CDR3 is CASSLTSDSYEQYF. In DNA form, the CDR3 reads TGTGCCAGCAGCTTAACATCGGACAGTTACGAGCAGTACTTC.

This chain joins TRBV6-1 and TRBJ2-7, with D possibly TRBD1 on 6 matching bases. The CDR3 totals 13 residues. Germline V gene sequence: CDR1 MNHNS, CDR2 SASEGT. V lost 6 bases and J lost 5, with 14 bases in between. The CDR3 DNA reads TGTGCCAGCAGACAGGGAGCAACCAACGAGCAGTACTTC. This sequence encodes CASRQGATNEQYF.

The CDR3: CASSYGTSGTGETQYF. DNA of the CDR3: TGTGCCAGCAGTTACGGGACTAGCGGGACCGGGGAGACCCAGTACTTC. The chain carries TRBV6-6 and TRBJ2-5, with 13 bases identical to TRBD2. The CDR3 spans 16 residues. Germline-derived CDR1 and CDR2 are MNHNY and SVGAGI (reference sequence). The V segment lost 2 bases and the J segment 5 bases; nucleotides outside the gene matches: 5.

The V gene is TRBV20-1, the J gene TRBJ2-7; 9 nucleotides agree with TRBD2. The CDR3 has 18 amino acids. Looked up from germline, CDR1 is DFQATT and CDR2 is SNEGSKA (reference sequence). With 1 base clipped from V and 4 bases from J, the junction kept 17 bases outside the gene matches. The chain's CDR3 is CSARVRSGGRASGYEQYF. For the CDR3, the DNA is TGCAGTGCTAGAGTCAGGAGTGGCGGGAGGGCCTCGGGGTACGAGCAGTACTTC.

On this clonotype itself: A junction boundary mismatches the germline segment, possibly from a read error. The CDR3 protein is CASSFGYGRAKNEQLF. The DNA of the CDR3 is TGTGCCAGCAGTTTTGGGTACGGGAGGGCCAAGAATGAGCAGTTGTTC. The chain uses TRBV27 and TRBJ2-5; 8 positions agree with TRBD2. The CDR3 loop spans 16 amino acids. CDR1 MNHEY and CDR2 SMNVEV come from the germline V gene (reference sequence).

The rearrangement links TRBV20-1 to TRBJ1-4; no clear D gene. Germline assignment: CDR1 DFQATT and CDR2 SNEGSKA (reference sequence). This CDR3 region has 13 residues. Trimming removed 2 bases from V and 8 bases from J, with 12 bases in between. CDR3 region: CSARPPDREKLFF. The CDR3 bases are TGCAGTGCTAGACCCCCGGATCGGGAAAAACTGTTTTTT.

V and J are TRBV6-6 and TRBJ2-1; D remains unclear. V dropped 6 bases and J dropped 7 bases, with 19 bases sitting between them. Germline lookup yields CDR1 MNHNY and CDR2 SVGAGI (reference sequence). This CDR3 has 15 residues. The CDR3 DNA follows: TGTGCCAGCAGACTGGATAGCTCTCCATGGAATGAGCAGTTCTTC. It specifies CASRLDSSPWNEQFF.

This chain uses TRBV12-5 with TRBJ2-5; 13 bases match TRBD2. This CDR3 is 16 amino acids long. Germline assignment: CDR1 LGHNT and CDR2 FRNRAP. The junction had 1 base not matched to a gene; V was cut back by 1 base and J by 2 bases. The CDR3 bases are TGTGCTAGTGGTTTGGCGGGACTAGCGGGGCAAGAGACCCAGTACTTC. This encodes CASGLAGLAGQETQYF.